The 23 T cell receptor beta chains reported below all come from one sample, sequenced in a study of metastatic and nonmetastatic thyroid tumors. All patients reached thyroid surgery having received no treatment beforehand. TCRdb re-called clones via MiXCR from the PCR reads. This sample has around 41,000 clones; roughly 14% occur once, and the top ten carry over 7.5%. The sequenced sample was blood. The receptors derive from a female donor with papillary thyroid cancer or a benign thyroid nodule (not recorded which). Some clones in this sample may be carry-over from other donors' samples.

The chain carries TRBV24-1 and TRBJ1-2; TRBD1 matches 7 bases. The CDR3 spans 16 residues. The V and J ends lost 7 bases and 3 bases, in that order; junction bases with no gene match: 13. From germline, CDR1 is KGHDR and CDR2 SFDVKD. CDR3 sequence: CATRRLMTGNDYGYTF. In nucleotides, the CDR3 is TGTGCCACCAGACGATTGATGACAGGGAATGACTATGGCTACACCTTC.

This clone was counted a few times. V and J are TRBV24-1 and TRBJ2-1, with 11 bases lining up with TRBD2. Germline V CDR1 and CDR2: KGHDR, SFDVKD. The CDR3 contains 15 residues. The V gene end was trimmed by 6 bases and the J gene end by 4 bases; junction bases not matched to a gene: 4. The CDR3 bases are TGTGCCACCAGTTTAGCGGGAGGGCCTTACAATGAGCAGTTCTTC. This translates into CATSLAGGPYNEQFF.

This clone is labeled medium-sized (0.01 to 0.1%). The V gene is TRBV28, the J gene TRBJ2-7; 8 nucleotides align to TRBD1. CDR1 is MDHEN, CDR2 SYDVKM, per germline. V lost 4 bases and J lost 4; bases outside the gene matches: 15. The CDR3 spans 17 residues. In DNA, the CDR3 is TGTGCCAGCAGTTCACAAGGGACAGGTCCCCAGCTTTACGAGCAGTACTTC. This gives the protein CASSSQGTGPQLYEQYF.

Many counts were recorded for this clone. Other DNA sequences within the sample encode an identical CDR3. This chain connects TRBV5-1 to TRBJ2-3; D is uncertain. Germline V lookup: CDR1 SGHRS, CDR2 YFSETQ. V was pared by 5 bases and J by 6 bases, with 16 bases between. CDR3 length: 14 amino acids. The CDR3 DNA follows: TGCGCCAGCAGAAGAGAACCCCCCCGGGATACGCAGTATTTT. As protein: CASRREPPRDTQYF.

This clone turned up a few times. Possible read error: a much larger clone is one base away. The sample holds other DNA sequences that translate to the same CDR3. This chain uses TRBV28 with TRBJ2-5; D remains unclear. Trimming shortened V by 2 bases and J by 5 bases, and 3 bases separated the two germline ends. This CDR3 has 11 residues. The germline CDR1 and CDR2 sequences are MDHEN and SYDVKM. CDR3 sequence (DNA): TGTGCCAGCAGTTTAAGGGAGACCCAGTACTTC. Protein sequence: CASSLRETQYF.

This clone was detected only a few times. J is TRBJ1-6 and V is TRBV28; tentatively, D is TRBD1 (5 bases). V was pared by 6 bases and J by 7 bases, with 16 bases between. The CDR3 covers 15 residues. From germline, CDR1 is MDHEN and CDR2 SYDVKM. The CDR3 DNA reads as TGTGCCAGCAGGCAGCGGGGGGACCGAAATTCACCCCTCCACTTT. It yields the protein CASRQRGDRNSPLHF.

The V gene is TRBV28, the J gene TRBJ1-2; D ambiguous. The CDR3 is 14 amino acids. V was pared by 6 bases and J by 8 bases, with 19 bases between. Germline loops: CDR1 MDHEN, CDR2 SYDVKM. CDR3 region: CASSSPGDDLGYTF. Here the CDR3 DNA reads TGTGCCAGCAGCTCCCCGGGAGACGACTTGGGCTACACCTTC.

This chain links TRBV4-2 with TRBJ2-5, with D tentatively TRBD2 (5 bases). The CDR3 has 16 residues. Germline V gives CDR1 LGHNA, CDR2 YNFKEQ. Trimming took off 0 bases at V and 7 bases at J, with 18 bases between the two ends. The CDR3 DNA reads as TGTGCCAGCAGCCAAGAATGGGAGACCGGACCTGGGACCCAGTACTTC. Translated: CASSQEWETGPGTQYF.

By share, this clone counts as medium-sized (0.01 to 0.1%). The genes are TRBV28 and TRBJ2-1; the D gene could be TRBD1 or TRBD2 (5 bases each). From germline, CDR1 is MDHEN and CDR2 SYDVKM. V was shortened by 7 bases and J by 8 bases, with 18 bases between the two germline ends. The CDR3 loop spans 14 amino acids. CDR3 in amino acids: CASNRDRKQDEQFF. The CDR3 coding sequence is TGTGCCAGCAACCGGGACCGTAAGCAGGATGAGCAGTTCTTC.

This clone was found many times. The chain joins TRBV11-3 to TRBJ2-1; the match to TRBD2 covers 7 bases. The V segment lost 5 bases and the J segment 10 bases; nucleotides outside the gene matches: 8. Germline CDR1 SGHNT, CDR2 YENEEA. The CDR3 extends over 13 amino acids. The DNA of the CDR3 is TGTGCCAGCAGCATTCCGGGGCGGGAGGAGCAGTTCTTC. Encoded protein: CASSIPGREEQFF.

By its share, this clone is medium-sized. The rearrangement links TRBV6-6 to TRBJ2-7; D remains ambiguous. Germline V gene lookup returns CDR1 MNHNY and CDR2 SVGAGI (reference sequence). Trimming left V 0 bases short and J 3 bases short, with 6 bases between. The CDR3 has 13 amino acids. The CDR3 spells CASSYSTFYEQYF. CDR3 DNA sequence: TGTGCCAGCAGTTACTCGACGTTCTACGAGCAGTACTTC.

This clone was counted at least ten times. V usage is TRBV28 and J usage is TRBJ1-1; the match to TRBD1 covers 7 bases. Germline CDR1 reads MDHEN; CDR2 reads SYDVKM. Losses at the gene ends were 9 bases for V and 11 bases for J; bases not matched to a gene: 9. This CDR3 comprises 11 residues. The CDR3 region is CASRGARGAFF. The CDR3 DNA sequence: TGTGCCAGTAGGGGGGCCAGGGGGGCTTTCTTT.

This clone was recorded many times. The chain employs TRBV10-3 and TRBJ1-4; 8 bases match TRBD1. In germline, CDR1 is ENHRY, CDR2 SYGVKD. The V and J ends lost 6 bases and 8 bases, in that order; junction bases with no gene match: 8. The CDR3 sequence is 14 residues long. The CDR3 reads CAISSPDRVEKLFF. The CDR3 DNA reads TGTGCCATCAGCTCTCCGGACAGGGTAGAAAAACTGTTTTTT.

This clone was observed at least ten times. CDR3 in DNA: TGTGCCAGCGAGGATAGCGGGCGGATCTCCTACGAGCAGTACTTC. Amino acids: CASEDSGRISYEQYF. The chain combines TRBV2 with TRBJ2-7; 7 bases align to TRBD2. The CDR3 extends over 15 amino acids. V lost 8 bases, J lost 0 bases, and 10 bases stayed unmatched. The germline gives CDR1 SNHLY, CDR2 FYNNEI.

This clone was counted ten times or more. V gene TRBV15 combines with J gene TRBJ2-3, with D perhaps matching TRBD1 (5 bases). CDR1 is LNHNV, CDR2 YYDKDF, per germline (reference sequence). Trimming shortened V by 4 bases and J by 1 base, and 12 bases separated the two germline ends. The CDR3 is 15 amino acids. CDR3 nucleotides: TGTGCCACCAGCAATCAAGGGGCCGGCACAGATACGCAGTATTTT. Translating gives CATSNQGAGTDTQYF.

In this sample, this clone is medium-sized. The rearrangement uses TRBV27 and TRBJ2-7, with TRBD1 identical over 7 bases. The germline gives CDR1 MNHEY, CDR2 SMNVEV (reference sequence). The CDR3 totals 18 residues. V shed 1 base and J 4 bases; nucleotides not matched to a gene: 16. The CDR3 nucleotides are TGTGCCAGCAGTTTATATTCAGTACAGGGGACACGGCTGTACGAGCAGTACTTC. Translated, it gives CASSLYSVQGTRLYEQYF.

This clone occurred many times. The chain combines TRBV24-1 with TRBJ2-7, with D perhaps given as TRBD1 or TRBD2 (5 bases each). Germline values: CDR1 KGHDR, CDR2 SFDVKD. V lost 7 bases and J 0 bases, leaving 9 bases between the germline ends. The CDR3 has 13 residues. The CDR3 DNA follows: TGTGCCACCAGGGGGGAATCCTCCTACGAGCAGTACTTC. Protein sequence: CATRGESSYEQYF.

V usage is TRBV12-3 or TRBV12-4 and J usage is TRBJ1-2; no clear D gene. Trimming left V 3 bases short and J 7 bases short, with 9 bases between. CDR3 length: 12 amino acids. The CDR3 region has the DNA TGTGCCAGCAGTTTTTACGGTTCTGGCTACACCTTC. It yields the protein CASSFYGSGYTF.

This clone has only a few counts. The genes are TRBV6-1 and TRBJ2-7; 7 positions match TRBD1. V lost 7 bases, J lost 6 bases, and 9 bases stayed unmatched. Germline V gives CDR1 MNHNS, CDR2 SASEGT. The CDR3 covers 13 residues. The CDR3: CASTADRCSEQYF. In DNA, the CDR3 is TGTGCCAGCACTGCGGACAGGTGTAGCGAGCAGTACTTC.

Comments on this clone: One junction end disagrees with the germline gene, perhaps due to a read error. The V gene is TRBV9, the J gene TRBJ1-1; the D gene is possibly TRBD1 (6 bases). CDR3 size: 13 residues. Germline lookup yields CDR1 SGDLS and CDR2 YYNGEE. CDR3 loop: CASSVVGDTEAFF. CDR3 sequence (DNA): TGTGCCAGCAGCGTTGTAGGGGACACTGAAGCTTTCTTC.

With regard to this clone: Relative to the germline gene, one junction end is altered; a read error may explain this. The CDR3 protein is CSVDPGGDTQYF. CDR3 coding DNA: TGCAGTGTTGATCCTGGCGGAGATACGCAGTATTTT. The chain employs TRBV29-1 and TRBJ2-3; D uncertain. Germline CDR1 reads SQVTM; CDR2 reads ANQGSEA. The CDR3 extends over 12 amino acids.

This rearrangement joins TRBV11-3 to TRBJ2-7; D not resolved. Germline values: CDR1 SGHNT, CDR2 YENEEA. V was trimmed by 0 bases and J by 2 bases, leaving 14 bases between them. There are 16 residues in the CDR3. This CDR3 is CASSLESGWVPYEQYF. CDR3 coding DNA: TGTGCCAGCAGCTTAGAGAGTGGCTGGGTTCCCTACGAGCAGTACTTC. The variable domain in full, completed from reference TRBV11-3 and TRBJ2-7, reads EAGVVQSPRYKIIEKKQPVAFWCNPISGHNTLYWYLQNLGQGPELLIRYENEEAVDDSQLPKDRFSAERLKGVDSTLKIQPAELGDSAVYLCASSLESGWVPYEQYFGPGTRLTVT.

The genes are TRBV28 and TRBJ2-3, with a weak D call TRBD1 (6 bases). The V end was cut by 6 bases, the J end by 1 base, with 14 bases between. Germline assignment: CDR1 MDHEN and CDR2 SYDVKM. The CDR3 is made up of 15 amino acids. In nucleotides, the CDR3 is TGTGCCAGCAGCCGACAGGTCGGGGGCACAGATACGCAGTATTTT. It is translated as CASSRQVGGTDTQYF.